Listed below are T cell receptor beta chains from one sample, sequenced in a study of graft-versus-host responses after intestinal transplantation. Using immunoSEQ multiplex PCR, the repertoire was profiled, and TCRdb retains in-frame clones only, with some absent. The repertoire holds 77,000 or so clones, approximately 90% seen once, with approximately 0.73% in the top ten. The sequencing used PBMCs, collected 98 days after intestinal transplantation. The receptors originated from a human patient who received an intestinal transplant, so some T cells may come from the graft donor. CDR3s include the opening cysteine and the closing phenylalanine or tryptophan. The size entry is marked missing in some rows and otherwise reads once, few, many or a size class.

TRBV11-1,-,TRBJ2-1,CASSLDFASGREQFF
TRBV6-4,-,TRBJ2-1,CASSNGSSYNEQFF
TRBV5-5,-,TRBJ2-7,CASSPDGFYEQYF
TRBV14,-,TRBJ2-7,CASSQDNPSVGEQYF
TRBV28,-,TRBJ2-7,CASMGESPYEQYF
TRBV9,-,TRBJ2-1,CASTALARENTEQFF
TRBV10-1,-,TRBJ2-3,CASSEGTDTQYF
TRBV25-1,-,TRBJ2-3,CASSVSTDTQYF
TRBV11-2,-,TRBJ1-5,CASSLVQLGGNQPQHF
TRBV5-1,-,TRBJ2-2,CASSFGGGAGTGELFF
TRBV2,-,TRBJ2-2,CASTVGLAGTGELFF
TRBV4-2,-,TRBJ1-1,CASSQGQLNTEAFF
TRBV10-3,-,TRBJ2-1,CAISETGGSSNEQFF
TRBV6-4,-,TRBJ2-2,CASRQGAQTGELFF
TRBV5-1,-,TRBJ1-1,CASSLESVTEAFF
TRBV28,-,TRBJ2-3,CASNLDRTTDTQYF
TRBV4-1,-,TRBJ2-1,CASRGVGVHYNEQFF
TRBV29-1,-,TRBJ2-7,CSGGQGEYEQYF
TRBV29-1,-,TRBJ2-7,CSVEVQGYEQYF
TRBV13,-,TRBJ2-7,CASSNTGTSGSPYEQYF
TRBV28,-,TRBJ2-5,CASLQGYQETQYF
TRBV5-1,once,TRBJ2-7,CASSLEGGYEQYF
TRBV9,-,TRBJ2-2,CASSGTAGGTTHWARDTGELFF
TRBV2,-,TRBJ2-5,CASSEALRILQETQYF
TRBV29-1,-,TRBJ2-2,CSAFMTRSNTGELFF
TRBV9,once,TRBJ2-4,CASSSGDLNGIQYF
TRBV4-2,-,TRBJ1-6,CASSHRYPGQAAYNSPLHF
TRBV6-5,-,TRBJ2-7,CASSYGPQATYEQYF
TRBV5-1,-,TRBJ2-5,CASSLERGQETQYF
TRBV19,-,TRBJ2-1,CASSILSNNEQFF
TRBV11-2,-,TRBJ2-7,CASSLLAGESYEQYF
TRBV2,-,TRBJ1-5,CASSEMSANQPQHF
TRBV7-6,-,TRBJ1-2,CASSLGRGGGYTF
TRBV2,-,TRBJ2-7,CASSETDYSDYEQYF
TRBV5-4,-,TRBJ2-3,CASSWGPGVDTQYF
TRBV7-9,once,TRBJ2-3,CASSWDSTDTQYF
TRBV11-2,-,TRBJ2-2,CASSWGNTGELFF
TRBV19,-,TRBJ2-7,CASSIGLAGSEQYF
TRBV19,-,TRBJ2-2,CASSIGQTNTGELFF
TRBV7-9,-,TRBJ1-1,CASSLARGEAFF
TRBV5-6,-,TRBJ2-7,CASSRGDSYEQYF
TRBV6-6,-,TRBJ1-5,CASSYNGELGQPQHF
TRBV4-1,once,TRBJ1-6,CASSQAKGGIWNSPLHF
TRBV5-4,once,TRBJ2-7,CASSAHDPYEQYF
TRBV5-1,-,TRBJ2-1,CASSLGGSSYNEQFF
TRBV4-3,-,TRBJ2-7,CASSQERRYEQYF
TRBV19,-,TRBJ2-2,CASSIGGGLPGELFF
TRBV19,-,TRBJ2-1,CASSLTGDSYNEQFF
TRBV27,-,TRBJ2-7,CASTPRGTLYEQYF
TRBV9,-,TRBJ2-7,CASSGTSGHYEQYF
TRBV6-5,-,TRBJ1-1,CASSEGARGEAFF
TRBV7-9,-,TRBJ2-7,CASSPPYGYEQYF
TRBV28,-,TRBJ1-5,CASRPDRGDQPQHF
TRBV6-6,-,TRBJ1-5,CASSPPGYSNQPQHF
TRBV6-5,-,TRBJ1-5,CASSYEGVDQPQHF
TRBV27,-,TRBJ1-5,CASSLSRPGRFSNQPQHF
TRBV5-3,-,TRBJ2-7,CARSSCTGNGSYEQYF
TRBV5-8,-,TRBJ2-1,CASSPRQGLSSYNEQFF
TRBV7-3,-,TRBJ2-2,CASSPTGLGGELFF